These T cell receptor beta chains were read from a single sample in a study of blood T cell repertoires in COVID-19. Some clones are missing from TCRdb's copy, which holds only in-frame ones; the method was immunoSEQ multiplex PCR. The sample shows about 200,000 clones, 85% of them seen only once. Sample: PBMCs or T cells enriched from blood (not recorded which). These TCRs come from a man aged 35-49 years who had recovered from COVID-19. CDR3s include the opening cysteine and the closing phenylalanine or tryptophan. The D gene is left open where the match is weak. The size of a clone is reported for some rows only, either as once, few or many, or as a class for expanded clones.

TRBV7-2,once,TRBJ1-5,NA,TGTGCCAGCAGCCCCTTCGGGGGGCAGCCCCAGCATTTT,CASSPFGGQPQHF
TRBV19,NA,TRBJ2-5,NA,TGTGCCAGCAGAGACAGCCCAAGGGAGACCCAGTACTTC,CASRDSPRETQYF
TRBV4-1,NA,TRBJ1-6,NA,TGCGCCAGCAGCTCACTCCGGGGAATCGGATCACCCCTCCACTTT,CASSSLRGIGSPLHF
TRBV28,few,TRBJ2-2,TRBD2,TGTGCCAGCAGTTTATTCAGCGGGAGCACCGGGGAGCTGTTTTTT,CASSLFSGSTGELFF
TRBV19,NA,TRBJ1-1,TRBD1,TGTGCCAGTAGTACAGGGGGCGGTCGTTTTGTGAACACTGAAGCTTTCTTT,CASSTGGGRFVNTEAFF
TRBV9,NA,TRBJ2-1,TRBD2,TGTGCCAGCAGCGTCGGCCTAGCGGGATACAATGAGCAGTTCTTC,CASSVGLAGYNEQFF
TRBV24-1,few,TRBJ1-1,NA,TGTGCCACCAACCGCTCCGACAGACGATTCTGCACTGAAGCTTTCTTT,CATNRSDRRFCTEAFF
TRBV15,NA,TRBJ2-1,TRBD2,TGTGCCACGAAAAGCGGGAGGTTCAATGAGCAGTTCTTC,CATKSGRFNEQFF
TRBV9,few,TRBJ2-3,NA,TGTGCCAGCAGCGTATTGGGTGGCCAGGGGAGAGCAGATACGCAGTATTTT,CASSVLGGQGRADTQYF
TRBV11-3,NA,TRBJ2-7,NA,TGTGCCAGCAGCCTCACTGGACAGCCAAGCTCCTACGAGCAGTACTTC,CASSLTGQPSSYEQYF
TRBV29-1,NA,TRBJ2-5,TRBD2,TGCAGCGTTGAAGTGGGGTCTAGCGGGAGGGCGGAGACCCAGTACTTC,CSVEVGSSGRAETQYF